Presented here are 30 T cell receptor beta chains from one specimen sequenced in a study of technical replicates of blood from a handful of donors. Using immunoSEQ multiplex PCR, the repertoire was profiled, and TCRdb retains in-frame clones only, with some absent. The repertoire holds 75,000 to 95,000 clones, with around 92% as singletons. Sequenced sample: T cells isolated from PBMCs. These receptors all stem from a human donor in good health.

Only one count was recorded for this clone. The V call is TRBV5-4, the J call TRBJ2-3, with 8 nucleotides matching TRBD2. The CDR3 has 17 residues. With 4 bases clipped from V and 4 bases from J, the junction kept 14 bases outside the gene matches. CDR1 SGHNT and CDR2 YYREEE come from the germline V gene (reference sequence). The CDR3 spells CASSREGLAGIADTQYF. The CDR3 DNA is TGTGCCAGCAGCCGTGAGGGGCTAGCGGGTATCGCAGATACGCAGTATTTT.

The gene calls are TRBV5-4 and TRBJ2-5; TRBD2 matches at 9 bases. Germline-derived CDR1 and CDR2 are SGHNT and YYREEE (reference sequence). With V trimmed by 6 bases and J by 2 bases, 11 bases remained unmatched. The CDR3 runs 16 residues. The CDR3 DNA is TGTGCCAGCACCAAAAGGATTAGCGGGAGTCAAGAGACCCAGTACTTC. It translates to CASTKRISGSQETQYF.

This clone came up once. The rearrangement uses TRBV25-1 and TRBJ1-2; maybe TRBD1 (5 bases). Germline V lookup: CDR1 MGHDK, CDR2 SYGVNS. V dropped 1 base and J dropped 8 bases, with 11 bases sitting between them. The CDR3 runs 13 residues. In DNA form, the CDR3 reads TGTGCCAGCAGTGAATTTGGGGCGGAGGGCTACACCTTC. Its protein product is CASSEFGAEGYTF.

The rearrangement joins TRBV5-1 to TRBJ2-3; 7 bases fit TRBD2. The CDR3 covers 15 residues. Trimming at V came to 3 bases and at J to 0 bases, leaving 4 bases not matched to a gene. Germline CDR1 SGHRS, CDR2 YFSETQ. The CDR3 DNA reads as TGCGCCAGCAGCTCGGGACTACATAGCACAGATACGCAGTATTTT. Translated: CASSSGLHSTDTQYF. The full variable domain, in which reference TRBV5-1 and TRBJ2-3 provide the parts outside the CDR3, is KAGVTQTPRYLIKTRGQQVTLSCSPISGHRSVSWYQQTPGQGLQFLFEYFSETQRNKGNFPGRFSGRQFSNSRSEMNVSTLELGDSALYLCASSSGLHSTDTQYFGPGTRLTVL.

CDR3 sequence (DNA): TGTGCCAGTAGTCCCGACAGGTCTCGGGGTCAGCCCCAGCATTTT. It translates to CASSPDRSRGQPQHF. The chain is built from TRBV19 and TRBJ1-5; a weak D match, TRBD1 (6 bases). Germline V gives CDR1 LNHDA, CDR2 SQIVND (reference sequence). V was shortened by 5 bases and J by 6 bases, with 17 bases between the two germline ends. The CDR3 length is 15 residues.

V gene TRBV19 combines with J gene TRBJ1-5; the D is unclear. Deletions cut 3 bases from V and 0 bases from J, with 9 bases between. The germline V gene has CDR1 LNHDA and CDR2 SQIVND (reference sequence). The CDR3 loop spans 15 amino acids. CDR3 DNA: TGTGCCAGTAGTATCCCAGATTATAGCAATCAGCCCCAGCATTTT. It specifies CASSIPDYSNQPQHF.

The chain is built from TRBV7-9 and TRBJ2-1; D is perhaps TRBD2 (6 bases). This CDR3 spans 15 amino acids. The germline V and J ends were trimmed by 1 base and 4 bases, with 11 bases remaining between them. Germline V CDR1 and CDR2: SEHNR, FQNEAQ (reference sequence). The CDR3 reads CASSLVEGSYNEQFF. CDR3 DNA: TGTGCCAGCAGCTTAGTGGAGGGATCATACAATGAGCAGTTCTTC.

The chain joins TRBV20-1 to TRBJ2-5; D is ambiguous. The CDR3 spans 11 residues. V was clipped by 7 bases and J by 5 bases, with 11 bases between them. Per germline, CDR1 DFQATT and CDR2 SNEGSKA (reference sequence). As DNA, the CDR3 is TGCAGTGTGCGGAACCGGGAGACCCAGTACTTC. This codes for CSVRNRETQYF.

The chain links TRBV10-2 to TRBJ2-7, with 8 nucleotides matching TRBD1. Germline lookup yields CDR1 WSHSY and CDR2 SAAADI. The CDR3 runs 13 residues. The V gene end was trimmed by 6 bases and the J gene end by 7 bases; junction bases not matched to a gene: 8. CDR3 DNA sequence: TGCGCCAGCAGCAGACAGGGGATTCGGGAGCAGTACTTC. It codes for CASSRQGIREQYF.

The rearrangement links TRBV6-5 to TRBJ2-1, with TRBD2 identical over 7 bases. Germline lookup yields CDR1 MNHEY and CDR2 SVGAGI. The CDR3 is 13 amino acids. V was clipped by 4 bases and J by 9 bases; unmatched bases: 6. The CDR3 loop is CASSSSGVGEQFF. Written as DNA, the CDR3 is TGTGCCAGCAGTTCCAGCGGGGTTGGTGAGCAGTTCTTC.

The chain uses TRBV7-9 and TRBJ2-7; 7 bases agree with TRBD2. V lost 1 base, J lost 0 bases, and 3 bases stayed unmatched. CDR1 and CDR2 (germline): SEHNR, FQNEAQ (reference sequence). This CDR3 is built from 15 residues. CDR3 DNA: TGTGCCAGCAGCTTAGTCGGGAGGCCCTCCTACGAGCAGTACTTC. Its translation is CASSLVGRPSYEQYF.

The chain's CDR3 is CASSISQPQHF. CDR3 in DNA: TGTGCCAGCAGTATCTCCCAGCCCCAGCATTTT. This chain connects TRBV2 to TRBJ1-5, with D unresolved. The CDR3 has 11 amino acids. Germline V gene lookup returns CDR1 SNHLY and CDR2 FYNNEI. The germline V and J ends were trimmed by 5 bases and 7 bases, with 6 bases remaining between them.

The chain joins TRBV7-2 to TRBJ2-7, with D maybe TRBD2 (5 bases). V lost 5 bases and J lost 0, with 14 bases in between. This CDR3 comprises 15 residues. From germline, CDR1 is SGHTA and CDR2 FQGNSA. The CDR3 DNA reads TGTGCCAGCAGCACCCAAGCGGAGAGCTCCTACGAGCAGTACTTC. It yields the protein CASSTQAESSYEQYF. Looking up the rest from reference TRBV7-2 and TRBJ2-7 gives the full variable domain: GAGVSQSPSNKVTEKGKDVELRCDPISGHTALYWYRQSLGQGLEFLIYFQGNSAPDKSGLPSDRFSAERTGGSVSTLTIQRTQQEDSAVYLCASSTQAESSYEQYFGPGTRLTVT.

The rearrangement links TRBV6-4 to TRBJ2-1; 8 positions agree with TRBD2. There are 14 residues in the CDR3. Germline V gene data show CDR1 as MRHNA and CDR2 as SNTAGT. The V and J ends lost 4 bases and 7 bases, in that order; junction bases with no gene match: 6. In DNA form, the CDR3 reads TGTGCCAGCAGTGTACTAGCGGCCTCTAATGAGCAGTTCTTC. Its translation: CASSVLAASNEQFF.

This clone was detected once. The genes are TRBV20-1 and TRBJ1-1; D is unresolved. V was clipped by 7 bases and J by 3 bases, with 9 bases between them. The germline V gene has CDR1 DFQATT and CDR2 SNEGSKA (reference sequence). This CDR3 spans 11 amino acids. The CDR3 nucleotides read TGCAGTGTAGCGGGCGACACTGAAGCTTTCTTT. Translating it yields CSVAGDTEAFF.

The V call is TRBV7-9, the J call TRBJ1-2; 12 nucleotides line up with TRBD1. Germline V CDR1 and CDR2: SEHNR, FQNEAQ (reference sequence). V was clipped by 5 bases and J by 8 bases; unmatched bases: 6. The CDR3 contains 14 residues. The CDR3 loop is CASSAGQGAEGYTF. CDR3 sequence (DNA): TGTGCCAGCAGCGCGGGACAGGGGGCGGAAGGCTACACCTTC. The whole variable domain, filled in from reference TRBV7-9 and TRBJ1-2, reads DTGVSQNPRHKITKRGQNVTFRCDPISEHNRLYWYRQTLGQGPEFLTYFQNEAQLEKSRLLSDRFSAERPKGSFSTLEIQRTEQGDSAMYLCASSAGQGAEGYTFGSGTRLTVV.

CDR3 bases: TGTGCCAGCAGTGCTACAGGGAACTATGGCTACACCTTC. It codes for CASSATGNYGYTF. The chain links TRBV25-1 to TRBJ1-2, with a possible D match to TRBD1 (6 bases). The CDR3 has 13 amino acids. CDR1 is MGHDK, CDR2 SYGVNS, per germline. The V end was cut by 4 bases, the J end by 2 bases, with 8 bases between.

V usage is TRBV7-9 and J usage is TRBJ2-3; D call uncertain. Germline CDR1 SEHNR, CDR2 FQNEAQ (reference sequence). The CDR3 spans 13 residues. V gave up 4 bases and J gave up 5 bases, with 10 bases separating them. The CDR3 reads CASSSRLLDTQYF. CDR3 DNA: TGTGCCAGCAGCTCGAGGTTGCTAGATACGCAGTATTTT.

The CDR3 region has the DNA TGCGCCAGCAGCCAAGGACTAGCGGGAGTTGTTGAGCAGTACTTC. Its translation is CASSQGLAGVVEQYF. This sequence joins TRBV4-1 and TRBJ2-7, with 12 bases matching TRBD2. Trimming cost V 1 base and J 7 bases; bases outside gene matches: 5. CDR3 length: 15 amino acids. Per the germline V gene, CDR1 is MGHRA and CDR2 is YSYEKL.

This rearrangement joins TRBV19 to TRBJ1-3, with a possible D match to TRBD1 (6 bases). V lost 6 bases and J 4 bases, leaving 13 bases between the germline ends. The CDR3 is 14 residues long. Germline lookup yields CDR1 LNHDA and CDR2 SQIVND (reference sequence). The CDR3 DNA follows: TGTGCCAGTAGAAGGCAGGGGTTCGGAAACACCATATATTTT. This sequence encodes CASRRQGFGNTIYF.

This clone was recorded only once. V is TRBV19 and J is TRBJ2-7; 10 bases map to TRBD1. Looked up from germline, CDR1 is LNHDA and CDR2 is SQIVND (reference sequence). CDR3 length equals 13 residues. V shed 7 bases and J 2 bases; nucleotides not matched to a gene: 2. The CDR3 sequence is CASTGQGAYEQYF. The CDR3 DNA reads TGTGCCAGTACCGGACAGGGGGCCTACGAGCAGTACTTC. Full variable domain (missing parts from reference TRBV19 and TRBJ2-7): DGGITQSPKYLFRKEGQNVTLSCEQNLNHDAMYWYRQDPGQGLRLIYYSQIVNDFQKGDIAEGYSVSREKKESFPLTVTSAQKNPTAFYLCASTGQGAYEQYFGPGTRLTVT.

This clone has only a few counts. The chain employs TRBV27 and TRBJ2-3; 9 nucleotides line up with TRBD2. Germline CDR1 MNHEY, CDR2 SMNVEV (reference sequence). V was pared by 5 bases and J by 4 bases, with 10 bases of the junction left unmatched. CDR3 length equals 16 residues. CDR3 in DNA: TGTGCCAGCAGTCCCTATAGCGGGAGAGGCCCAGATACGCAGTATTTT. The encoded protein is CASSPYSGRGPDTQYF.

The chain joins TRBV29-1 to TRBJ2-7, with 13 bases identical to TRBD2. The CDR3 sequence is 16 residues long. V was pared by 2 bases and J by 4 bases, with 8 bases of the junction left unmatched. Germline CDR1 is SQVTM and CDR2 is ANQGSEA. The CDR3 protein is CSVEWGGTSGKYEQYF. The DNA of the CDR3 is TGCAGCGTTGAATGGGGGGGGACTAGCGGGAAGTACGAGCAGTACTTC.

J is TRBJ2-7 and V is TRBV9; 10 bases agree with TRBD1. V trimming: 4 bases; J trimming: 5 bases; junction bases outside the gene matches: 3. Germline loops: CDR1 SGDLS, CDR2 YYNGEE. The CDR3 extends over 13 amino acids. The CDR3 spells CASSPGQGNEQYF. CDR3 in DNA: TGTGCCAGCAGCCCGGGACAGGGGAACGAGCAGTACTTC.

The chain recombines TRBV6-1 with TRBJ1-1; D ambiguous. The CDR3 has 10 residues. The germline V gene encodes CDR1 MNHNS and CDR2 SASEGT. Trimming removed 3 bases at V and 11 bases at J, with 7 bases between. As DNA, the CDR3 is TGTGCCAGCAGTGAGTTTCGGGCTTTCTTT. As protein: CASSEFRAFF.

J is TRBJ1-1 and V is TRBV5-1; unclear D gene. CDR1 and CDR2 from the germline V gene are SGHRS and YFSETQ. V lost 5 bases and J 2 bases, leaving 7 bases between the germline ends. The CDR3 is made up of 12 amino acids. The CDR3: CASRLVNTEAFF. CDR3 sequence (DNA): TGCGCCAGCAGACTGGTAAACACTGAAGCTTTCTTT.

The chain combines TRBV7-9 with TRBJ2-1, with a tentative D call TRBD2 (6 bases). Deletions cut 2 bases from V and 5 bases from J, with 13 bases between. CDR1 and CDR2 (germline): SEHNR, FQNEAQ (reference sequence). The CDR3 contains 15 residues. CDR3 loop: CASSLSGGTDNEQFF. Here the CDR3 DNA reads TGTGCCAGCAGCTTATCTGGCGGGACCGACAATGAGCAGTTCTTC.

The chain has TRBV5-1 and TRBJ1-1, with D tentatively TRBD1 (6 bases). CDR1 SGHRS and CDR2 YFSETQ come from the germline V gene. This CDR3 spans 15 amino acids. Trimming shortened V by 3 bases and J by 0 bases, and 12 bases separated the two germline ends. As DNA, the CDR3 is TGCGCCAGCAGCTATGCAGGGGACCTGAACACTGAAGCTTTCTTT. Translated, it gives CASSYAGDLNTEAFF.

The V gene is TRBV11-2, the J gene TRBJ1-2, with 8 bases aligning to TRBD1. CDR1 and CDR2 (germline): SGHAT, FQNNGV. The CDR3 extends over 14 amino acids. The V segment lost 5 bases and the J segment 2 bases; nucleotides outside the gene matches: 4. The CDR3 sequence is CASSEYRGNYGYTF. DNA for the CDR3: TGTGCCAGCAGCGAGTACAGGGGGAACTATGGCTACACCTTC.

The V gene is TRBV7-9, the J gene TRBJ2-3, with 10 bases identical to TRBD1. In germline, CDR1 is SEHNR, CDR2 FQNEAQ (reference sequence). Trimming took 4 bases from V and 2 from J; bases not matched to a gene: 3. The length of the CDR3 is 15 residues. This CDR3 reads CASSWGTGDTDTQYF. In nucleotides, the CDR3 is TGTGCCAGCAGCTGGGGGACAGGGGACACAGATACGCAGTATTTT.